Presented here are 16 T cell receptor beta chains from one specimen sequenced in a study of T cell repertoires in aging, cancer and after chemotherapy. Peripheral blood genomic DNA, not sorted cells or RNA, was the template. TRB rearrangements spanning V, D and J were amplified using mixed TRB-A/B primers. One entry per CDR3 protein results from TCRdb running MiXCR on the multiplex PCR reads. The profile shows approximately 7,800 distinct CDR3 sequences, approximately 40% of them singletons. The specimen sequenced was blood. The receptors here all came from a human donor in good health.

The chain is built from TRBV5-4 and TRBJ1-6; 7 bases line up with TRBD1. This CDR3 has 14 amino acids. The V gene end was trimmed by 4 bases and the J gene end by 7 bases; junction bases not matched to a gene: 5. The germline V gene encodes CDR1 SGHNT and CDR2 YYREEE (reference sequence). DNA for the CDR3: TGTGCCAGCAGCCCCGGGACAGCCAATTCACCCCTCCACTTT. Translating gives CASSPGTANSPLHF.

Only one count was recorded for this clonotype. The rearrangement links TRBV15 to TRBJ2-1, with D perhaps matching TRBD1 (6 bases). Germline V lookup: CDR1 LNHNV, CDR2 YYDKDF (reference sequence). This CDR3 contains 13 residues. The V end lost 1 base, the J end lost 13 bases, and 14 bases lay between the germline ends. The CDR3, as DNA: TGTGCCACCAGCAGAGCACCCCAGGACAGTCAGTTCTTC. Protein: CATSRAPQDSQFF.

The chain employs TRBV30 and TRBJ1-2; D is undetermined. CDR3 length equals 15 residues. Trimming cost V 0 bases and J 5 bases, with 16 bases left between them. Looked up from germline, CDR1 is GTSNPN and CDR2 is SVGIG (reference sequence). The CDR3 protein is CAWSVKVGRMYGYTF. CDR3 coding DNA: TGTGCCTGGAGTGTAAAAGTTGGCCGGATGTATGGCTACACCTTC.

The chain carries TRBV6-1 and TRBJ2-2; D ambiguous. The CDR3 length is 16 residues. The germline V gene has CDR1 MNHNS and CDR2 SASEGT. V dropped 4 bases and J dropped 6 bases, with 18 bases sitting between them. In nucleotides, the CDR3 is TGTGCCAGCAGTGCTAACGCCGACTTGGAGTCCGGGGAGCTGTTTTTT. As protein: CASSANADLESGELFF.

The rearrangement joins TRBV6-2 or TRBV6-3 to TRBJ2-1; 15 bases are a match to TRBD2. The germline V gene encodes CDR1 MNHEY and CDR2 SVGEGT. This CDR3 comprises 18 residues. After removal of 5 bases from V and 4 bases from J, the junction contained 9 bases not matched to a gene. CDR3 in amino acids: CASSGRGLAGGVYNEQFF. The CDR3 DNA sequence: TGTGCCAGCAGTGGCAGGGGACTAGCGGGAGGAGTATACAATGAGCAGTTCTTC.

This clonotype was counted only a few times. This sequence joins TRBV6-1 and TRBJ1-5; D is uncertain. This CDR3 region has 13 residues. The ends were cut back, 6 bases at V and 7 bases at J, with 13 bases in the middle. Germline-derived CDR1 and CDR2 are MNHNS and SASEGT. The CDR3 loop reads CASSQEVQQPQHF. Here the CDR3 DNA reads TGTGCCAGCAGCCAAGAAGTCCAACAGCCCCAGCATTTT.

In this sample, this clonotype turned up a few times. One junction end does not reproduce the germline sequence, and a read error may be involved. V and J are TRBV5-5 and TRBJ2-7; 7 bases map to TRBD1. The CDR3 runs to 14 residues. Germline lookup yields CDR1 SGHKS and CDR2 YYEKEE (reference sequence). The CDR3 protein is CASSSGQNTYGQYF. CDR3 sequence (DNA): TGTGCCAGCAGCTCGGGACAGAATACTTACGGGCAGTACTTC.

J is TRBJ2-6 and V is TRBV19; tentatively, D is TRBD1 or TRBD2 (6 bases each). Germline V gives CDR1 LNHDA, CDR2 SQIVND (reference sequence). Trimming left V 8 bases short and J 2 bases short, with 7 bases between. The CDR3 is 13 amino acids. CDR3 nucleotide sequence: TGTGCCAGTGGGGGGCCTGGGGCCAACGTCCTGACTTTC. It translates to CASGGPGANVLTF.

There are a few counts of this clonotype. V and J are TRBV6-1 and TRBJ2-5; a possible D gene is TRBD2 (6 bases). The CDR3 is 16 amino acids. Trimming removed 4 bases from V and 0 bases from J, with 15 bases in between. The germline gives CDR1 MNHNS, CDR2 SASEGT. CDR3 sequence (DNA): TGTGCCAGCAGTGCAAATATCCGGGACTACCAAGAGACCCAGTACTTC. Its translation: CASSANIRDYQETQYF.

This clonotype has more than one count but fewer than ten. The chain couples TRBV6-5 to TRBJ2-7; D tentatively fits TRBD1 or TRBD2 (7 bases each). The CDR3 runs to 17 residues. Trimming cost V 0 bases and J 5 bases, with 20 bases left between them. Germline CDR1 and CDR2: MNHEY and SVGAGI. CDR3 loop: CASSYSYPSGQANEQYF. CDR3 coding DNA: TGTGCCAGCAGTTACTCTTACCCTAGCGGACAGGCAAACGAGCAGTACTTC.

This clonotype is medium-sized by share. The genes are TRBV15 and TRBJ2-5, with TRBD2 matching 10 bases. Germline V gene sequence: CDR1 LNHNV, CDR2 YYDKDF (reference sequence). This CDR3 has 15 amino acids. V was pared by 6 bases and J by 2 bases, with 6 bases of the junction left unmatched. The chain's CDR3 is CATRVGLAEQETQYF. The CDR3 DNA reads as TGTGCCACCAGGGTTGGACTAGCGGAACAAGAGACCCAGTACTTC.

The rearrangement links TRBV12-3 or TRBV12-4 to TRBJ1-4; 7 nucleotides match TRBD1. Trimming cost V 6 bases and J 2 bases; bases outside gene matches: 6. The CDR3 is 15 residues long. In DNA form, the CDR3 reads TGTGCCAGCAGGCAGCAGGGGGGGACTAATGAAAAACTGTTTTTT. Its translation is CASRQQGGTNEKLFF.

The J gene is TRBJ2-3, the V gene TRBV5-1, with TRBD1 matching 7 bases. Unmatched junction bases numbered 1, after V lost 2 bases and J lost 4 bases. This CDR3 has 13 residues. Germline V gene sequence: CDR1 SGHRS, CDR2 YFSETQ. CDR3 sequence: CASSFQGADTQYF. The CDR3 bases are TGCGCCAGCAGCTTTCAGGGGGCAGATACGCAGTATTTT. The entire variable domain, with the rest obtained from reference TRBV5-1 and TRBJ2-3, is as follows: KAGVTQTPRYLIKTRGQQVTLSCSPISGHRSVSWYQQTPGQGLQFLFEYFSETQRNKGNFPGRFSGRQFSNSRSEMNVSTLELGDSALYLCASSFQGADTQYFGPGTRLTVL.

This clonotype was seen a handful of times. The chain combines TRBV6-6 with TRBJ2-7; the D gene is possibly TRBD2 (5 bases). From germline, CDR1 is MNHNY and CDR2 SVGAGI (reference sequence). The V end lost 7 bases, the J end lost 0 bases, and 19 bases lay between the germline ends. The CDR3 has 16 residues. This CDR3 is CASNLGAENPSYEQYF. Written as DNA, the CDR3 is TGTGCCAGCAATCTGGGAGCCGAAAACCCCTCCTACGAGCAGTACTTC.

This clonotype qualifies as medium-sized (0.01 to 0.1%). The chain combines TRBV29-1 with TRBJ2-3, with D perhaps matching TRBD2 (5 bases). The V gene lost 2 bases and the J gene lost 4 bases, with 19 bases spanning the gap. Germline lookup yields CDR1 SQVTM and CDR2 ANQGSEA. There are 16 residues in the CDR3. The CDR3, as DNA: TGCAGCGTTGAATCCCTCGGTACTAGGATTGCAGATACGCAGTATTTT. It yields the protein CSVESLGTRIADTQYF.

This clonotype has a handful of counts. The J gene is TRBJ2-5, the V gene TRBV7-9; D perhaps matches TRBD2 (5 bases). Germline loops: CDR1 SEHNR, CDR2 FQNEAQ (reference sequence). The CDR3 consists of 14 residues. V lost 1 base to trimming and J lost 5 bases, with 11 bases between them. The CDR3 sequence: CASSLDVGSETQYF. The CDR3 DNA follows: TGTGCCAGCAGCTTAGACGTGGGGAGCGAGACCCAGTACTTC.